A single sample is the source of the 21 T cell receptor beta chains below, sequenced in a study of early T cells in non-severe SARS-CoV-2 infection. Each CDR3 protein is one row after TCRdb ran MiXCR on the 5' RACE reads. The sample lists more than 45,000 distinct CDR3 sequences; 9.5% to 15% were seen once. Sequencing was performed on whole blood. These receptor sequences come from an adult who was a healthcare worker with PCR-confirmed SARS-CoV-2 infection or an uninfected control (not recorded which).

This clonotype was seen many times. The chain combines TRBV7-8 with TRBJ2-7; the D is unclear. V was cut by 1 base and J by 0 bases, with 10 bases left in between. The CDR3 is 15 amino acids. Germline lookup yields CDR1 SGHVS and CDR2 FQNEAQ. CDR3: CASSLGVGPSYEQYF. In DNA, the CDR3 is TGTGCCAGCAGCTTAGGGGTCGGTCCCTCCTACGAGCAGTACTTC.

The V call is TRBV7-9, the J call TRBJ2-7; 7 bases are a match to TRBD1. CDR3 size: 13 residues. V was pared by 5 bases and J by 3 bases, with 4 bases of the junction left unmatched. The germline CDR1 and CDR2 sequences are SEHNR and FQNEAQ (reference sequence). The CDR3 spells CASSPGTDYEQYF. The CDR3 DNA reads as TGTGCCAGCAGCCCCGGGACAGACTACGAGCAGTACTTC.

This clonotype was seen a few times. The genes are TRBV28 and TRBJ2-7; D ambiguous. Trimming pared 3 bases from V and 3 bases from J, leaving 15 bases between. The CDR3 consists of 15 residues. The V gene's germline CDR1 is MDHEN and CDR2 SYDVKM. The CDR3 is CASSLSSDSDYEQYF. DNA of the CDR3: TGTGCCAGCAGTTTGTCATCAGACTCAGACTACGAGCAGTACTTC.

The V gene is TRBV9, the J gene TRBJ2-5, with 13 bases lining up with TRBD2. V shed 0 bases and J 3 bases; nucleotides not matched to a gene: 5. Germline loops: CDR1 SGDLS, CDR2 YYNGEE. There are 17 residues in the CDR3. CDR3 residues: CASSVGTSGRAEETQYF. In DNA form, the CDR3 reads TGTGCCAGCAGCGTAGGGACTAGCGGGAGAGCGGAAGAGACCCAGTACTTC.

This clonotype has only a few counts. The J gene is TRBJ1-4, the V gene TRBV12-3 or TRBV12-4, with unresolved D. CDR3 length equals 14 residues. The V end lost 3 bases, the J end lost 6 bases, and 11 bases lay between the germline ends. Here the CDR3 DNA reads TGTGCCAGCAGTTTTTCGCCAGGTTATGAAAAACTGTTTTTT. Protein product: CASSFSPGYEKLFF.

This clonotype appeared a few times. V is TRBV10-3 and J is TRBJ2-7; 8 bases are shared with TRBD1. This CDR3 region has 15 residues. With V trimmed by 4 bases and J by 5 bases, 10 bases remained unmatched. Germline CDR1 is ENHRY and CDR2 is SYGVKD. DNA of the CDR3: TGTGCCATCAGTGGATGGGCCCCGACAGGGGACGAGCAGTACTTC. It yields the protein CAISGWAPTGDEQYF.

This clonotype has ten or more counts. The CDR3 is CASSPRLAGVYNEQFF. CDR3 in DNA: TGTGCCAGCAGCCCCCGGTTAGCGGGGGTCTACAATGAGCAGTTCTTC. V and J are TRBV9 and TRBJ2-1; 9 nucleotides line up with TRBD2. CDR3 length equals 16 residues. With 4 bases clipped from V and 3 bases from J, the junction kept 8 bases outside the gene matches. Germline V gene sequence: CDR1 SGDLS, CDR2 YYNGEE.

Of note for this clonotype: Likely a read error: the CDR3 ends without its conserved phenylalanine or tryptophan. V gene TRBV28 combines with J gene TRBJ2-1; 13 nucleotides line up with TRBD2. V trimming: 7 bases; J trimming: 0 bases; junction bases outside the gene matches: 6. CDR3 length: 17 amino acids. Germline V gives CDR1 MDHEN, CDR2 SYDVKM. CDR3 protein: CASTGLAGTSSYNEQFI. DNA for the CDR3: TGTGCCAGCACGGGACTAGCGGGAACCAGCTCCTACAATGAGCAGTTCATC.

This clonotype was detected many times. The chain carries TRBV29-1 and TRBJ2-2; 10 bases align to TRBD2. V shed 2 bases and J 4 bases; nucleotides not matched to a gene: 4. This CDR3 is built from 15 residues. CDR1 is SQVTM and CDR2 is ANQGSEA in the germline V gene. As DNA, the CDR3 is TGCAGCGTTGAATCCGTAGCGGGAGGCACCGGGGAGCTGTTTTTT. Its protein product is CSVESVAGGTGELFF.

This clonotype has just a few counts. This rearrangement joins TRBV28 to TRBJ1-2; no clear D gene. This CDR3 spans 15 amino acids. V dropped 6 bases and J dropped 7 bases, with 21 bases sitting between them. The germline V gene has CDR1 MDHEN and CDR2 SYDVKM. The CDR3, as DNA: TGTGCCAGCAGCTCCTTTGGGAGGTTGATTAGTGGCTACACCTTC. It translates to CASSSFGRLISGYTF.

This clonotype was observed a handful of times. The rearrangement joins TRBV5-1 to TRBJ2-1, with no clear D. Trimming removed 3 bases at V and 7 bases at J, with 11 bases between. Per the germline V gene, CDR1 is SGHRS and CDR2 is YFSETQ. The CDR3 consists of 13 residues. The CDR3 spells CASSSPGLNEQFF. As DNA, the CDR3 is TGCGCCAGCAGCTCCCCCGGCTTGAATGAGCAGTTCTTC.

This clonotype came up many times. The J gene is TRBJ2-3, the V gene TRBV20-1; TRBD2 matches at 9 bases. J gave up 0 bases and V 3 bases, and 4 bases lay outside the gene matches. Germline loops: CDR1 DFQATT, CDR2 SNEGSKA (reference sequence). The CDR3 loop spans 15 amino acids. This CDR3 reads CSASGTSHSTDTQYF. The DNA of the CDR3 is TGCAGTGCTAGCGGGACTAGCCATAGCACAGATACGCAGTATTTT.

This clonotype was seen at least ten times. The chain employs TRBV29-1 and TRBJ2-5, with D possibly being TRBD1 or TRBD2 (6 bases each). This CDR3 spans 14 amino acids. CDR1 is SQVTM, CDR2 ANQGSEA, per germline. V was clipped by 7 bases and J by 4 bases, with 19 bases between them. This chain's CDR3 is CSAVGGGSGETQYF. The CDR3 DNA reads as TGCAGCGCCGTTGGAGGGGGGTCGGGAGAGACCCAGTACTTC.

This clonotype was picked up a small number of times. The V and J genes are TRBV15 and TRBJ2-5; the match to TRBD1 covers 8 bases. Germline values: CDR1 LNHNV, CDR2 YYDKDF (reference sequence). The CDR3 spans 17 residues. V shed 3 bases and J 3 bases; nucleotides not matched to a gene: 12. CDR3 in DNA: TGTGCCACCAGCAGTATGTCCGGGACAGGCGTGGAAGAGACCCAGTACTTC. Its translation: CATSSMSGTGVEETQYF.

Many counts were recorded for this clonotype. The rearrangement uses TRBV12-3 or TRBV12-4 and TRBJ1-5; perhaps TRBD1 as D (5 bases). CDR3 length equals 15 residues. The ends were cut back, 0 bases at V and 5 bases at J, with 11 bases in the middle. CDR3 sequence reads: CASSLAGAGDQPQHF. In DNA, the CDR3 is TGTGCCAGCAGTTTAGCAGGGGCGGGGGATCAGCCCCAGCATTTT.

This clonotype showed up many times. V is TRBV6-1 and J is TRBJ2-7; D remains unclear. Germline V gene sequence: CDR1 MNHNS, CDR2 SASEGT. This CDR3 spans 15 amino acids. Trimming shortened V by 2 bases and J by 3 bases, and 14 bases separated the two germline ends. CDR3 loop: CASSEMAGSFYEQYF. The CDR3 DNA follows: TGTGCCAGCAGTGAAATGGCAGGTTCTTTCTACGAGCAGTACTTC.

This clonotype came up many times. The chain joins TRBV6-5 to TRBJ2-7; D is ambiguous. The length of the CDR3 is 14 residues. In germline, CDR1 is MNHEY, CDR2 SVGAGI. The V and J ends lost 6 bases and 2 bases respectively, with 14 bases between them. The CDR3: CASSLAAGPYEQYF. CDR3 DNA sequence: TGTGCCAGCAGCTTAGCCGCCGGGCCCTACGAGCAGTACTTC.

V and J are TRBV5-1 and TRBJ2-7, with 7 bases aligning to TRBD1. The CDR3 covers 13 residues. J gave up 3 bases and V 3 bases, and 3 bases lay outside the gene matches. Germline-derived CDR1 and CDR2 are SGHRS and YFSETQ. CDR3 region: CASSSGTVYEQYF. The CDR3 DNA reads TGCGCCAGCAGCTCCGGGACAGTCTACGAGCAGTACTTC.

The sample holds many counts of this clonotype. The chain links TRBV29-1 to TRBJ2-1, with no clear D. The CDR3 loop spans 12 amino acids. Between the trimmed V and J ends, which lost 7 bases and 0 bases, there was a span of 7 bases. CDR1 SQVTM and CDR2 ANQGSEA come from the germline V gene. Here the CDR3 reads CSGSSSYNEQFF. The CDR3, as DNA: TGCAGCGGTTCGAGCTCCTACAATGAGCAGTTCTTC.

J is TRBJ2-1 and V is TRBV4-1; no firm D call. V was trimmed by 1 base and J by 6 bases, leaving 10 bases between them. CDR1 and CDR2 (germline): MGHRA, YSYEKL. The CDR3 has 14 residues. CDR3 in DNA: TGCGCCAGCAGCCAAGGTGGTACCGTCAATGAGCAGTTCTTC. Translating it yields CASSQGGTVNEQFF.

This sequence joins TRBV2 and TRBJ2-5; D unresolved. The CDR3 length is 13 residues. V lost 7 bases and J 2 bases, leaving 11 bases between the germline ends. Germline V lookup: CDR1 SNHLY, CDR2 FYNNEI. The CDR3, as DNA: TGTGCCAGCATACGTGGGGTTCAAGAGACCCAGTACTTC. Translating it yields CASIRGVQETQYF. The full variable domain, rest sourced from reference TRBV2 and TRBJ2-5, is EPEVTQTPSHQVTQMGQEVILRCVPISNHLYFYWYRQILGQKVEFLVSFYNNEISEKSEIFDDQFSVERPDGSNFTLKIRSTKLEDSAMYFCASIRGVQETQYFGPGTRLLVL.